This TCR beta chain was recorded in a study of T cell responses to AZD1222 COVID-19 vaccine. Findings and caveats of the study: Most donors were white British and more were female, and clonal diversity was possibly underestimated.

Remarks on this clone: Its antigen is unknown.

The assay was immunoSEQ multiplex PCR, and TCRdb's table has in-frame clones only and misses some. The table has 110,000 or so clones, approximately 85% seen once. V shed 4 bases and J shed 7 bases, with 8 bases lying between them. Germline V gene lookup returns CDR1 DFQATT and CDR2 SNEGSKA (reference sequence). This CDR3 has 11 amino acids. The clonotype comes from an adult in good health. The rearrangement uses TRBV20-1 and TRBJ2-1, with D unclear. This sample comprised peripheral blood, obtained on day 0 of AZD1222 vaccination. The CDR3 DNA sequence: TGCAGTGCTACCAAGACTAATGAGCAGTTCTTC. This translates into CSATKTNEQFF.